These 23 T cell receptor beta chains came from one sample sequenced in a study of cytomegalovirus exposure and HLA in healthy donors (dated by TCRdb to 2015 to 2018). Receptor amplification or capture employed the immunoSEQ multiplex PCR assay. For the multiplex PCR, a mixture combining 60 forward primers for TCR Vbeta segments and 13 reverse primers for TCR Jbeta segments was used. This is the immuneACCESS table as TCRdb keeps it, with only in-frame sequences that have V and J called. A part of the clones is gone; compared with another copy, unresolved V genes explain less than half, and the rest is unexplained. The sample has fewer than 250,000 clones on record, 65% to 75% of them singletons. The ten largest clonotypes hold about 4.8% of the sample. The sequenced material came from PBMCs. Receptors originate from a man aged 25-45 years in good health and CMV-seropositive.

This clone was seen more than once but under ten times. The sample holds other DNA sequences that translate to the same CDR3. CDR3 in amino acids: CASSPGGGNTEAFF. CDR3 nucleotides: TGCGCCAGCAGCCCCGGGGGGGGGAACACTGAAGCTTTCTTT. This chain uses TRBV4-3 with TRBJ1-1; tentative D call: TRBD1 (5 bases). Trimming cost V 4 bases and J 1 base, with 10 bases left between them. Germline lookup yields CDR1 LGHNA and CDR2 YSLEER. CDR3 length: 14 residues.

The V gene is TRBV6-5, the J gene TRBJ2-7, with D tentatively TRBD2 (6 bases). The CDR3 runs to 16 residues. The V gene lost 0 bases and the J gene lost 3 bases, with 15 bases spanning the gap. Per the germline V gene, CDR1 is MNHEY and CDR2 is SVGAGI. Here the CDR3 DNA reads TGTGCCAGCAGTTACTCAGGTTCAGGAGGGTACTACGAGCAGTACTTC. As protein: CASSYSGSGGYYEQYF.

The sample holds a few counts of this clone. The chain combines TRBV6-1 with TRBJ1-5; tentatively, D is TRBD1 (5 bases). The CDR3 has 15 residues. V gave up 0 bases and J gave up 8 bases, with 14 bases separating them. Looked up from germline, CDR1 is MNHNS and CDR2 is SASEGT. The CDR3 reads CASSEALGRGEPQHF. The DNA of the CDR3 is TGTGCCAGCAGTGAAGCGCTCGGGCGGGGGGAGCCCCAGCATTTT.

In this sample, this clone turned up a few times. The gene calls are TRBV6-5 and TRBJ1-2, with 10 bases identical to TRBD1. Germline V gene data show CDR1 as MNHEY and CDR2 as SVGAGI. With V trimmed by 4 bases and J by 2 bases, 7 bases remained unmatched. The CDR3 consists of 16 residues. DNA for the CDR3: TGTGCCAGCAGTTTCGTCGGACAGGGGGGCAACTATGGCTACACCTTC. It translates to CASSFVGQGGNYGYTF.

V gene TRBV6-4 combines with J gene TRBJ2-2; 8 bases align to TRBD2. Germline V gene sequence: CDR1 MRHNA, CDR2 SNTAGT. The CDR3 sequence is 14 residues long. V lost 6 bases to trimming and J lost 1 base; unmatched junction nucleotides: 1. The CDR3 bases are TGTGCCAGCAGGGCGGGAGGGAACACCGGGGAGCTGTTTTTT. Translation gives CASRAGGNTGELFF.

CDR3 DNA: TGTGCTAGTGGTCTAGGACAGCCCACAGATACGCAGTATTTT. This codes for CASGLGQPTDTQYF. The chain has TRBV12-5 and TRBJ2-3, with a tentative D call TRBD1 (6 bases). Germline V CDR1 and CDR2: LGHNT, FRNRAP. The CDR3 is 14 amino acids. V lost 5 bases to trimming and J lost 2 bases, with 11 bases between them.

The gene calls are TRBV27 and TRBJ2-3, with no clear D. Germline values: CDR1 MNHEY, CDR2 SMNVEV (reference sequence). CDR3 length equals 14 residues. Between the trimmed V and J ends, which lost 6 bases and 6 bases, there was a span of 16 bases. The CDR3 DNA follows: TGTGCCAGCAGCCCTCTGGGTCGGGTCGATACGCAGTATTTT. Translated, it gives CASSPLGRVDTQYF.

The chain carries TRBV7-9 and TRBJ1-5; D perhaps matches TRBD1 (6 bases). Germline CDR1 reads SEHNR; CDR2 reads FQNEAQ (reference sequence). The CDR3 spans 14 residues. V shed 5 bases and J shed 11 bases, with 19 bases lying between them. This chain's CDR3 is CASSPRDTYAAQHF. In DNA, the CDR3 is TGTGCCAGCAGCCCCCGGGACACATACGCGGCCCAGCATTTT.

This sequence joins TRBV6-1 and TRBJ2-5, with D possibly being TRBD2 (5 bases). Germline CDR1 is MNHNS and CDR2 is SASEGT. The CDR3 runs 13 residues. V was clipped by 4 bases and J by 3 bases, with 9 bases between them. CDR3 residues: CASSASGKETQYF. CDR3 in DNA: TGTGCCAGCAGTGCGAGCGGAAAAGAGACCCAGTACTTC.

The V gene is TRBV6-6, the J gene TRBJ2-3; TRBD2 matches 10 bases. The length of the CDR3 is 15 residues. Unmatched junction bases numbered 6, after V lost 7 bases and J lost 2 bases. The germline V gene encodes CDR1 MNHNY and CDR2 SVGAGI (reference sequence). CDR3 sequence reads: CASTGLAELTDTQYF. The DNA for the CDR3 is TGTGCCAGCACTGGACTAGCGGAGCTCACAGATACGCAGTATTTT.

In the case of this clone: An end of the junction differs from the germline gene, which may be a read error. This rearrangement joins TRBV7-9 to TRBJ2-7, with D perhaps TRBD2 (6 bases). The length of the CDR3 is 11 residues. Germline loops: CDR1 SEHNR, CDR2 FQNEAQ (reference sequence). CDR3 protein: CSSGPEWEQYF. The CDR3 DNA follows: TGTTCCAGCGGGCCCGAGTGGGAGCAGTACTTC.

The chain carries TRBV7-2 and TRBJ1-5; 9 nucleotides agree with TRBD1. This CDR3 has 14 residues. Germline V CDR1 and CDR2: SGHTA, FQGNSA. Losses at the gene ends were 3 bases for V and 4 bases for J; bases not matched to a gene: 1. CDR3 in DNA: TGTGCCAGCAGCTTGGGACAGGGTAATCAGCCCCAGCATTTT. Translation: CASSLGQGNQPQHF.

This clone was recorded a few times. V is TRBV15 and J is TRBJ1-2; 8 bases map to TRBD1. Germline V gene lookup returns CDR1 LNHNV and CDR2 YYDKDF (reference sequence). V was clipped by 5 bases and J by 3 bases; unmatched bases: 5. This CDR3 has 14 amino acids. In DNA, the CDR3 is TGTGCCACCAGCGCCAGGGGGCTCGACTATGGCTACACCTTC. It is translated as CATSARGLDYGYTF.

The chain recombines TRBV7-3 with TRBJ2-1, with D maybe TRBD1 (6 bases). Germline CDR1 and CDR2: SGHTA and FQGTGA. The V and J ends lost 6 bases and 6 bases respectively, with 18 bases between them. The length of the CDR3 is 15 residues. The CDR3 region has the DNA TGTGCCAGCAGAAGCCGGACAGTTGATTCCAATGAGCAGTTCTTC. It is translated as CASRSRTVDSNEQFF.

This clone was recorded a few times. J is TRBJ1-2 and V is TRBV30; D perhaps matches TRBD1 (6 bases). The V and J ends lost 2 bases and 2 bases respectively, with 9 bases between them. Germline values: CDR1 GTSNPN, CDR2 SVGIG (reference sequence). CDR3 length: 13 residues. As DNA, the CDR3 is TGTGCCTGGAGTCGGGACAAAAACTATGGCTACACCTTC. Its translation: CAWSRDKNYGYTF.

The gene calls are TRBV28 and TRBJ2-3, with TRBD2 identical over 12 bases. This CDR3 has 16 amino acids. V trimming: 6 bases; J trimming: 6 bases; junction bases outside the gene matches: 10. Per germline, CDR1 MDHEN and CDR2 SYDVKM. CDR3 bases: TGTGCCAGCAGCCGAACTAGCGGGGGGCTCTTTGATACGCAGTATTTT. Its translation: CASSRTSGGLFDTQYF.

The chain links TRBV23-1 to TRBJ1-6; 8 positions match TRBD1. TRBV23-1 is annotated as an ORF whose role is uncertain. V was clipped by 8 bases and J by 9 bases; unmatched bases: 6. The CDR3 runs to 13 residues. The CDR3 sequence: CASCGTGRSPLHF. The CDR3 DNA follows: TGCGCCAGCTGCGGGACAGGACGTTCACCCCTCCACTTT.

This chain links TRBV7-2 with TRBJ2-5; 7 nucleotides align to TRBD2. Germline CDR1 SGHTA, CDR2 FQGNSA. The CDR3 loop spans 15 amino acids. Unmatched junction bases numbered 8, after V lost 2 bases and J lost 5 bases. The CDR3 is CASSLYGGEWETQYF. The CDR3 coding sequence is TGTGCCAGCAGCTTATATGGGGGGGAGTGGGAGACCCAGTACTTC.

The rearrangement links TRBV9 to TRBJ2-7; 7 positions match TRBD2. The CDR3 totals 15 residues. Germline V gene lookup returns CDR1 SGDLS and CDR2 YYNGEE. V dropped 0 bases and J dropped 2; count of bases not matched to a gene: 5. CDR3 in DNA: TGTGCCAGCAGCGTAGGGCTAGCGGAGACCTACGAGCAGTACTTC. Translation gives CASSVGLAETYEQYF.

The table lists this clone with a count of one. CDR3 loop: CAWSKGQGTNYGYTF. DNA for the CDR3: TGTGCCTGGAGTAAAGGACAGGGAACTAACTATGGCTACACCTTC. V gene TRBV30 combines with J gene TRBJ1-2; 8 bases agree with TRBD1. The junction had 5 bases not matched to a gene; V was cut back by 2 bases and J by 0 bases. The CDR3 contains 15 residues. Germline values: CDR1 GTSNPN, CDR2 SVGIG (reference sequence).

This clone showed up just a few times. The gene calls are TRBV5-4 and TRBJ2-3; 13 bases match TRBD2. This CDR3 is 17 amino acids long. Germline loops: CDR1 SGHNT, CDR2 YYREEE (reference sequence). Trimming took 4 bases from V and 6 from J; bases not matched to a gene: 11. This chain's CDR3 is CASSPRTSGGAGDTQYF. The CDR3 DNA reads TGTGCCAGCAGCCCCCGAACTAGCGGGGGGGCGGGGGATACGCAGTATTTT.

The chain carries TRBV9 and TRBJ2-2; TRBD2 agrees at 13 bases. V shed 5 bases and J 0 bases; nucleotides not matched to a gene: 13. The CDR3 has 20 amino acids. The V gene's germline CDR1 is SGDLS and CDR2 YYNGEE. Written as DNA, the CDR3 is TGTGCCAGCAGTCCTCAACTCGGGACTAGCGGGGAAACGAACACCGGGGAGCTGTTTTTT. It is translated as CASSPQLGTSGETNTGELFF. The entire variable domain, with the rest obtained from reference TRBV9 and TRBJ2-2, is as follows: DSGVTQTPKHLITATGQRVTLRCSPRSGDLSVYWYQQSLDQGLQFLIQYYNGEERAKGNILERFSAQQFPDLHSELNLSSLELGDSALYFCASSPQLGTSGETNTGELFFGEGSRLTVL.

This clone has just one count. The V call is TRBV6-1, the J call TRBJ1-4; maybe TRBD1 (5 bases). The CDR3 consists of 15 residues. The germline V gene encodes CDR1 MNHNS and CDR2 SASEGT. Trimming removed 3 bases at V and 5 bases at J, with 13 bases between. In DNA, the CDR3 is TGTGCCAGCAGTGACCCGACAGAGTTCAATGAAAAACTGTTTTTT. Protein: CASSDPTEFNEKLFF.